This T cell receptor (beta chain) emerged from a study of T cells in women clearing cervical HPV infection. With respect to this clone: The missing CDR3 end, 3 residues past where the read stops, is filled in from the germline J gene.

CDR1 is GTSNPN, CDR2 SVGIG, per germline (reference sequence). The CDR3 totals 15 residues. Trimming took 1 base from V and 4 from J; bases not matched to a gene: 7. Sequencing used immunoSEQ multiplex PCR; TCRdb keeps in-frame clones, though not all of them. The sample has about 30,000 clones, and its top ten clones hold 3.5%. The chain employs TRBV30 and TRBJ2-1, with 7 bases fitting TRBD2. The origin of this receptor is a woman aged 18 to 75 with a cervical HPV16 infection that either progressed to CIN3+ or cleared (not recorded which). The sample was blood buffy coat. The CDR3 is CAWSAGASGYNEQFF. CDR3 DNA, as far as it was read: TGTGCCTGGAGTGCCGGGGCTAGCGGTTACAATGAG.